A single sample gave rise to the 3 T cell receptor beta chains below, sequenced in a study of T cells after yellow fever vaccination. TCRdb reprocessed the 5' RACE reads with MiXCR, giving one entry per CDR3 protein. The sample has 100,000 to 150,000 distinct CDR3 sequences; almost 9% are singletons. Here the sequenced sample was CD8+ T cells sorted from PBMCs, taken on the day of the yellow fever booster vaccination. Source of these receptors: a man between 18 and 29 years old who received the YFV17D yellow fever vaccine.

This chain uses TRBV7-9 with TRBJ2-1; 12 bases match TRBD1. The CDR3 runs to 15 residues. Trimming at V came to 5 bases and at J to 9 bases, leaving 8 bases not matched to a gene. Germline assignment: CDR1 SEHNR and CDR2 FQNEAQ (reference sequence). CDR3 amino acids: CASSPRDRGLREQFF. The CDR3 DNA follows: TGTGCCAGCAGCCCCCGGGACAGGGGGCTTCGTGAGCAGTTCTTC.

As DNA, the CDR3 is TGTGCCAGCAGTGACCCGGGACAGGGGGCAAATGGCTACACCTTC. This sequence encodes CASSDPGQGANGYTF. The V call is TRBV25-1, the J call TRBJ1-2; TRBD1 matches at 12 bases. The J segment lost 6 bases and the V segment lost 3 bases, leaving 5 bases of the junction unmatched. Germline V gene sequence: CDR1 MGHDK, CDR2 SYGVNS. CDR3 length: 15 residues.

The gene calls are TRBV29-1 and TRBJ1-2; TRBD1 agrees at 7 bases. Germline loops: CDR1 SQVTM, CDR2 ANQGSEA. V lost 1 base to trimming and J lost 6 bases; unmatched junction nucleotides: 8. This CDR3 region has 14 residues. The CDR3 DNA reads as TGCAGCGTTGAAGGTATACAGGGGAACGATGGCTACACCTTC. Its translation is CSVEGIQGNDGYTF. Looking up the rest from reference TRBV29-1 and TRBJ1-2 gives the full variable domain: SAVISQKPSRDICQRGTSLTIQCQVDSQVTMMFWYRQQPGQSLTLIATANQGSEATYESGFVIDKFPISRPNLTFSTLTVSNMSPEDSSIYLCSVEGIQGNDGYTFGSGTRLTVV.